This T cell receptor beta chain was sequenced in a study of chronic HIV infection and antiretroviral therapy. The V gene lost 3 bases and the J gene lost 4 bases, with 11 bases spanning the gap. The CDR3 totals 13 residues. The germline gives CDR1 SQVTM, CDR2 ANQGSEA. TCRdb re-derived calls from the 5' RACE reads in MiXCR, one entry per CDR3 protein. Among 40,000 to 50,000 distinct CDR3 sequences listed, over 15% were seen once. The sequenced sample consisted of peripheral blood. The chain has TRBV29-1 and TRBJ2-3; D is ambiguous. The sequence was collected from an adult who had HIV and had not received antiretroviral therapy, or was an uninfected healthy control (not recorded which). The CDR3 nucleotides read TGCAGCGTTGACCCATATGGGGCAGATACGCAGTATTTT. Translating gives CSVDPYGADTQYF.